The 10 T cell receptor beta chains below come from one sample, sequenced in a study of shared clonotypes between healthy human individuals. The naive CD8 population came from CD45RO-negative cells selected for CCR7, without terminally differentiated effector memory CD45RA+ cells. This table comes from immunoSEQ multiplex PCR, and its TCRdb copy is limited to in-frame clones, with some not included. The sample has a few million clones; just under 95% are singletons. The material sequenced was naive CD8+ T cells from PBMCs. The receptors stem from a young man in good health. Some clones in this sample may be carry-over from other donors' samples.

The chain recombines TRBV7-2 with TRBJ2-1; D gene ambiguous. V lost 2 bases to trimming and J lost 1 base, with 9 bases between them. The CDR3 sequence is 15 residues long. Germline CDR1 SGHTA, CDR2 FQGNSA. DNA for the CDR3: TGTGCCAGCAGCTTAATGCGATTATCCTACAATGAGCAGTTCTTC. Its translation: CASSLMRLSYNEQFF.

Here the CDR3 DNA reads TGTGCCATCAGTACCAAACAGGGGACCGAAAAACTGTTTTTT. The encoded protein is CAISTKQGTEKLFF. The genes are TRBV10-3 and TRBJ1-4; 7 bases agree with TRBD1. In germline, CDR1 is ENHRY, CDR2 SYGVKD. There are 14 residues in the CDR3. The ends lost 5 bases at V and 8 bases at J; junction bases unmatched: 8.

The rearrangement joins TRBV27 to TRBJ1-2; TRBD1 matches 8 bases. V was pared by 5 bases and J by 2 bases, with 10 bases of the junction left unmatched. In germline, CDR1 is MNHEY, CDR2 SMNVEV (reference sequence). This CDR3 comprises 16 residues. Here the CDR3 reads CASSLTSWTGNYGYTF. In DNA, the CDR3 is TGTGCCAGCAGTCTAACCTCGTGGACAGGGAACTATGGCTACACCTTC.

The J gene is TRBJ2-1, the V gene TRBV7-6, with a weak D call TRBD2 (6 bases). The CDR3 extends over 16 amino acids. Between the trimmed V and J ends, which lost 1 base and 3 bases, there was a span of 13 bases. The germline CDR1 and CDR2 sequences are SGHVS and FNYEAQ. CDR3 loop: CASSLGQLAFYNEQFF. DNA of the CDR3: TGTGCCAGCAGCTTAGGACAACTAGCATTCTACAATGAGCAGTTCTTC.

Worth noting for this clone: At one boundary the junction diverges from the germline segment, which might be a read error. The rearrangement uses TRBV7-8 and TRBJ2-2; 7 bases agree with TRBD1. Germline V gene sequence: CDR1 SGHVS, CDR2 FQNEAQ. CDR3 length equals 17 residues. CDR3 loop: CASSSVPGQPNAGELFF. The CDR3 DNA is TGTGCCAGCAGCTCCGTACCGGGACAGCCGAACGCCGGGGAGCTGTTTTTT.

This chain joins TRBV7-6 and TRBJ2-7, with 10 bases fitting TRBD1. The CDR3 consists of 16 residues. Germline values: CDR1 SGHVS, CDR2 FNYEAQ. V trimming: 4 bases; J trimming: 7 bases; junction bases outside the gene matches: 13. DNA of the CDR3: TGTGCCAGCAGCTCTACCCCCCCGGGACAGGGGAAGGAGCAGTACTTC. Amino acid sequence: CASSSTPPGQGKEQYF. Full variable domain (remainder filled in from reference TRBV7-6 and TRBJ2-7): GAGVSQSPRYKVTKRGQDVALRCDPISGHVSLYWYRQALGQGPEFLTYFNYEAQQDKSGLPNDRFSAERPEGSISTLTIQRTEQRDSAMYRCASSSTPPGQGKEQYFGPGTRLTVT.

The V gene is TRBV29-1, the J gene TRBJ2-7; D might be TRBD1 or TRBD2, each matching 5 bases. V lost 2 bases and J lost 6, with 17 bases in between. Germline values: CDR1 SQVTM, CDR2 ANQGSEA. The CDR3 runs 14 residues. The CDR3 loop reads CSVERSRAGGEQYF. The CDR3 DNA follows: TGCAGCGTTGAAAGGTCCAGGGCTGGAGGCGAGCAGTACTTC.

The chain employs TRBV27 and TRBJ2-7; no definite D call. CDR3 size: 12 residues. The V end lost 8 bases, the J end lost 1 base, and 9 bases lay between the germline ends. Germline V gene sequence: CDR1 MNHEY, CDR2 SMNVEV (reference sequence). Here the CDR3 DNA reads TGTGCCAGCCTGGCGTCTTCCTACGAGCAGTACTTC. It encodes CASLASSYEQYF.

V usage is TRBV29-1 and J usage is TRBJ2-1; D not resolved. The V gene's germline CDR1 is SQVTM and CDR2 ANQGSEA. Trimming pared 4 bases from V and 10 bases from J, leaving 11 bases between. The CDR3 loop spans 11 amino acids. CDR3: CSVGTWREQFF. DNA for the CDR3: TGCAGCGTTGGGACCTGGCGGGAGCAGTTCTTC.

The rearrangement uses TRBV7-8 and TRBJ2-7, with D tentatively TRBD1 or TRBD2 (8 bases each). Deletions cut 4 bases from V and 0 bases from J, with 16 bases between. Germline V gene data show CDR1 as SGHVS and CDR2 as FQNEAQ. This CDR3 spans 16 amino acids. In DNA, the CDR3 is TGTGCCAGCAGCTCCCGGGGGGGACAGGCCTCCTACGAGCAGTACTTC. Its protein is CASSSRGGQASYEQYF.